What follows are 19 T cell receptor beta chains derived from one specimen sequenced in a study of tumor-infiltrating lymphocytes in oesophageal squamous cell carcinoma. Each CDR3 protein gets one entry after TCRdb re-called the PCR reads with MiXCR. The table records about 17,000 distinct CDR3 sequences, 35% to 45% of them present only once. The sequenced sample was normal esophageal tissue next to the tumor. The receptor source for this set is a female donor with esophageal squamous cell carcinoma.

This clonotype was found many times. For the CDR3, the DNA is TGTGCCACGGGTACGGAAGGTACGCAGTATTTT. It is translated as CATGTEGTQYF. This sequence joins TRBV24-1 and TRBJ2-3; D is unclear. The V gene lost 10 bases and the J gene lost 8 bases, with 12 bases spanning the gap. The germline V gene encodes CDR1 KGHDR and CDR2 SFDVKD. The CDR3 spans 11 residues.

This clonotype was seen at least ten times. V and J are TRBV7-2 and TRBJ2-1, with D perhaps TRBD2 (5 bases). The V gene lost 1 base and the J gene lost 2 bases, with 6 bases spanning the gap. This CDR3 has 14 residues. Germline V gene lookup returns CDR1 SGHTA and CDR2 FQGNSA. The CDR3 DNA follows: TGTGCCAGCAGCTTAGACGGGGCCTACAATGAGCAGTTCTTC. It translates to CASSLDGAYNEQFF.

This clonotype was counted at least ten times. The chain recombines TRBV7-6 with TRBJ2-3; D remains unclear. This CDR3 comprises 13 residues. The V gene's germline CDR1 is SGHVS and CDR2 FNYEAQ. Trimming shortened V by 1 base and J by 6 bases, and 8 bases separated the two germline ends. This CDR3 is CASSLEFPDTQYF. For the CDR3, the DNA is TGTGCCAGCAGCTTAGAGTTCCCGGATACGCAGTATTTT.

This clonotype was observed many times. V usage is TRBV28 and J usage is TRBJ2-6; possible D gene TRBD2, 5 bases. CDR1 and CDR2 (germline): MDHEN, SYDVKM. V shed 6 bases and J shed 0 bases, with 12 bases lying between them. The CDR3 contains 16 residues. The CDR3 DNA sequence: TGTGCCAGCAGGGGTCATGACTACTCTGGGGCCAACGTCCTGACTTTC. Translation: CASRGHDYSGANVLTF.

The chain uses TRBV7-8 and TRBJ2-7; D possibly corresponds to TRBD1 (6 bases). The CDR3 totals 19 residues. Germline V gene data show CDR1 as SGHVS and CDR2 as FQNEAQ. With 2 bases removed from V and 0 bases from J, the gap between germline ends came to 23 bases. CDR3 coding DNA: TGTGCCAGCAGCTTATCCCAGGCGGGTCGGGACATGAGCTCCTACGAGCAGTACTTC. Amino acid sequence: CASSLSQAGRDMSSYEQYF.

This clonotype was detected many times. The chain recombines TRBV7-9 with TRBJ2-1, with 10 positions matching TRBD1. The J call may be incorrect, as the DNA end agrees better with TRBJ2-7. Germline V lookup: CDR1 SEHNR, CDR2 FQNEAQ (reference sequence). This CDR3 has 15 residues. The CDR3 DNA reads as TGTGCCAGCAGCAACCGGGACAGGGGCTCCTACGAGCAGTACTTC. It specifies CASSNRDRGSYEQYF.

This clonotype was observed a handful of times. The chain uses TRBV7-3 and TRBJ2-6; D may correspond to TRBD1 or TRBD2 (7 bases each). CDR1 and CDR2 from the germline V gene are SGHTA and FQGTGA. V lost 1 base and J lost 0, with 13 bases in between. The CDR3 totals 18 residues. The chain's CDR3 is CASSLSVRGGSGANVLTF. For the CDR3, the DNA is TGTGCCAGCAGCTTAAGTGTCAGGGGGGGCTCTGGGGCCAACGTCCTGACTTTC.

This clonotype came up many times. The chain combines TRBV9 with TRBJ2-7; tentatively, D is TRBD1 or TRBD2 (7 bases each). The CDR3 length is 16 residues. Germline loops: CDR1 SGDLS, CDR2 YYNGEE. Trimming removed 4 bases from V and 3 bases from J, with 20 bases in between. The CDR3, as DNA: TGTGCCAGCAGCCCTTCGGGGGGAGGGGGCCACTACGAGCAGTACTTC. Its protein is CASSPSGGGGHYEQYF.

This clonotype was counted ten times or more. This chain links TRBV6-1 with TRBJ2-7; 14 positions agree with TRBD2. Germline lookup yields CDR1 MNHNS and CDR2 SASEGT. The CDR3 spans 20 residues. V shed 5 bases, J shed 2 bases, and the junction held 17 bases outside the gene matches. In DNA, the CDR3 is TGTGCCAGCAGTTTCAACCCTAGACTAGCGGGAGGGCCGCGGACCTACGAGCAGTACTTC. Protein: CASSFNPRLAGGPRTYEQYF.

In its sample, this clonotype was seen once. The CDR3 spells CASSYGPLGAFPPYEQYF. DNA of the CDR3: TGTGCCAGCAGCTATGGTCCTTTGGGCGCGTTTCCTCCCTACGAGCAGTACTTC. The chain is built from TRBV7-3 and TRBJ2-4, with unresolved D. TRBJ2-7 explains the end of the DNA better; the J call may be wrong. Germline V gene data show CDR1 as SGHTA and CDR2 as FQGTGA. This CDR3 has 18 residues.

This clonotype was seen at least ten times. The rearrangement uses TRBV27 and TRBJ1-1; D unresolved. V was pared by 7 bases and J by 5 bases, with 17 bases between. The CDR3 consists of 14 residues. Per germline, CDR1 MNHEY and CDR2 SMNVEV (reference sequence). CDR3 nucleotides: TGTGCCAGCACACAAAGAAAGGGTGAAACTGAAGCTTTCTTT. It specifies CASTQRKGETEAFF.

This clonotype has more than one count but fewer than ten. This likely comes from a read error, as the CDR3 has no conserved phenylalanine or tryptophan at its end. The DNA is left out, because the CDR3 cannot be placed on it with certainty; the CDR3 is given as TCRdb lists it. CDR3: CATLKAMGGYGYTFGS. The gene calls are TRBV6-1 and TRBJ2-7; the DNA was not used to check the table's D call, TRBD1. Termini included, the CDR3 measures 16 amino acids. Germline V gene data show CDR1 as MNHNS and CDR2 as SASEGT.

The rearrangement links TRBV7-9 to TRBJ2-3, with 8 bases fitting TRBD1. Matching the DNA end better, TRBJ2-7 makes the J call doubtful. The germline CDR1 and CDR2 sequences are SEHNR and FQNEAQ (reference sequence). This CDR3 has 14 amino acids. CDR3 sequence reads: CASSLGTGYDEQYF. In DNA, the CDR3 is TGTGCCAGCAGCTTAGGGACAGGGTACGACGAGCAGTACTTC.

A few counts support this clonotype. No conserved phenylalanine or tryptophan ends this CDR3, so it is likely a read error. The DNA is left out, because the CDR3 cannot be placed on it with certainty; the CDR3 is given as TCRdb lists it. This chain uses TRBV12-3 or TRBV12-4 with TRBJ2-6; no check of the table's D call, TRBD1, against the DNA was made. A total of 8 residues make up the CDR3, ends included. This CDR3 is CASRLTGT.

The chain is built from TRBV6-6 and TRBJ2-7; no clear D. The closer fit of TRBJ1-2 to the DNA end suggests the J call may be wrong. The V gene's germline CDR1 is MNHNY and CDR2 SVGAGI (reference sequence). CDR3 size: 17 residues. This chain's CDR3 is CASSYSMVLDPGDGYTF. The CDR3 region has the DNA TGTGCCAGCAGTTACTCGATGGTTTTGGACCCCGGGGATGGCTACACCTTC.

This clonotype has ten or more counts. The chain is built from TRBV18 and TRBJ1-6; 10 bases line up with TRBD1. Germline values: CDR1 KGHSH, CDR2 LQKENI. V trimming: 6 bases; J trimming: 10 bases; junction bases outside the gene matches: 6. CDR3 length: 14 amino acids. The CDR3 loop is CASSPEGQGSPLHF. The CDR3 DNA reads TGTGCCAGCTCTCCAGAGGGACAGGGGTCACCCCTCCACTTT.

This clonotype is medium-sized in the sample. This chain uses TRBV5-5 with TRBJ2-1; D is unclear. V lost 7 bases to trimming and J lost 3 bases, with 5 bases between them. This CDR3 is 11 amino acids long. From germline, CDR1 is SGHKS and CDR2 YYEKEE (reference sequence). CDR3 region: CASLDYNEQFF. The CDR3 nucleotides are TGTGCCAGCTTGGACTACAATGAGCAGTTCTTC. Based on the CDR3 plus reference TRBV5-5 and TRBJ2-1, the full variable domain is DAGVTQSPTHLIKTRGQQVTLRCSPISGHKSVSWYQQVLGQGPQFIFQYYEKEERGRGNFPDRFSARQFPNYSSELNVNALLLGDSALYLCASLDYNEQFFGPGTRLTVL.

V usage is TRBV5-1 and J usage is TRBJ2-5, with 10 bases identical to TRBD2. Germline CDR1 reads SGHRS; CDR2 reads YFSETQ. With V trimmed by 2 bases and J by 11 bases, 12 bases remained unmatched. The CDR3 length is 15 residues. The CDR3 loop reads CASSLAGGPTDTQYF. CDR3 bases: TGCGCCAGCAGCTTAGCGGGAGGGCCCACAGATACGCAGTACTTC.

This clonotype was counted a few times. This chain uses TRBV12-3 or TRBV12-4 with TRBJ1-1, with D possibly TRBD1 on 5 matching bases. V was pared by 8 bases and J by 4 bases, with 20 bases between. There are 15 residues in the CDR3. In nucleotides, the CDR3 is TGTGCCAGCGGGGGTGTAGGCGGGGCTGGCACTGAAGCTTTCTTT. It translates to CASGGVGGAGTEAFF.